This T cell receptor beta chain comes out of a study of blood T cells in healthy people across ages. The V and J ends lost 4 bases and 7 bases respectively, with 5 bases between them. There are 11 residues in the CDR3. This clonotype was recorded many times. Then a second PCR, running about 6 to 12 cycles, was carried out with a sample-barcoded 5' primer and a J-beta primer mix. Each sample yielded at least 2.5 million CDR3-containing paired-end reads. TCRdb re-analysed the 5' RACE reads in MiXCR, keeping a single row per CDR3 protein. The sample holds around 990,000 distinct CDR3 sequences; about two fifths are singletons and the top ten take about an eighth.

The origin of this receptor is a man between 18 and 35 years old in good health. This sequence joins TRBV12-3 or TRBV12-4 and TRBJ2-1; no clear D. Sequenced material: blood. The CDR3 spells CASSSPNEQFF. In DNA form, the CDR3 reads TGTGCCAGCAGTTCCCCAAATGAGCAGTTCTTC.